This T cell receptor beta chain was sequenced for a study of blood T cell repertoires in COVID-19. Overall study: The samples span acute and convalescent COVID-19 from the United States, Italy and Spain. Sample material is recorded as cDNA or gDNA derived from T cells, B-cell-depleted T cells, or PBMCs.

CDR3 length equals 16 residues. V dropped 3 bases and J dropped 5; count of bases not matched to a gene: 6. Germline CDR1 reads KGHSH; CDR2 reads LQKENI. Study processing details: Reference gene primer amplification gave estimated nucleated cell counts. Sequenced by immunoSEQ multiplex PCR; TCRdb stores in-frame clones only, minus some. V and J calls and clone size are as listed in that table; D and trimming were resolved from the DNA. The data contain 30,000 to 35,000 clones, 60% to 80% of them singletons. The TCR comes from a human donor in a cohort sampled during active COVID-19. Sequences were obtained from peripheral blood. The chain is built from TRBV18 and TRBJ2-1, with 11 bases identical to TRBD1. The CDR3 bases are TGTGCCAGCTCACCTCAGCGGACAGGGGGCAACAATGAGCAGTTCTTC. This encodes CASSPQRTGGNNEQFF. The full variable domain, in which reference TRBV18 and TRBJ2-1 provide the parts outside the CDR3, is NAGVMQNPRHLVRRRGQEARLRCSPMKGHSHVYWYRQLPEEGLKFMVYLQKENIIDESGMPKERFSAEFPKEGPSILRIQQVVRGDSAAYFCASSPQRTGGNNEQFFGPGTRLTVL.